Listed below are T cell receptor beta chains from one sample, sequenced in a study of T cell responses to AZD1222 COVID-19 vaccine. This table comes from immunoSEQ multiplex PCR, and its TCRdb copy is limited to in-frame clones, with some not included. This sample has approximately 150,000 clones, with 70% to 90% found just once. The sample was peripheral blood, taken 28 days after the second dose of the MenACWY control vaccine. The receptors were gathered from an adult who received the MenACWY meningococcal vaccine as a control. CDR3s include the opening cysteine and the closing phenylalanine or tryptophan. A D gene is named only where the DNA matches it firmly. Clone size, where shown, is once, few, many, or a class for clones that have expanded.

clone size	V gene	J gene	D gene	CDR3 DNA	CDR3 protein
.	TRBV28	TRBJ1-6	TRBD1	TGTGCCAGCAGGTCTATGATCCGAGGGGGACAGGTTAATTCACCCCTCCACTTT	CASRSMIRGGQVNSPLHF
.	TRBV5-1	TRBJ1-4	TRBD1	TGCGCCAGCAGCTCCACAGGGGACCCTAATGAAAAACTGTTTTTT	CASSSTGDPNEKLFF
.	TRBV28	TRBJ1-2	.	TGTGCCAGCAGTTTACCCCGGGACATGCCCTATGGCTACACCTTC	CASSLPRDMPYGYTF
.	TRBV3-1/TRBV3-2	TRBJ2-5	.	TGTGCCAGCAGCCAAGGACATCTCAATTGGGAGACCCAGTACTTC	CASSQGHLNWETQYF
.	TRBV5-1	TRBJ1-2	.	TGCGCCAGCAGCTTGGCCGCCAGAGCTAACTATGGCTACACCTTC	CASSLAARANYGYTF
.	TRBV7-2	TRBJ1-2	.	TGTGCCAGCAGCTTTGACCAGGGAGGTGAGGATGGCTACACCTTC	CASSFDQGGEDGYTF
once	TRBV6-4	TRBJ2-7	TRBD1	TGTGCCAGCAGTGACTCACAGGGGGTTATCAACGAGCAGTACTTC	CASSDSQGVINEQYF
.	TRBV2	TRBJ2-6	.	TGTGCCAGCAGTCCTGAAGGGGGATCCGGGGCCAACGTCCTGACTTTC	CASSPEGGSGANVLTF
.	TRBV28	TRBJ1-4	.	TGTGCCAGCAGTTCTCCCCAGGGGAGAGGAGAAAAACTGTTTTTT	CASSSPQGRGEKLFF
.	TRBV12-3/TRBV12-4	TRBJ1-5	.	TGTGCCAGCAGGGACTCTAGAGGACTCCCCCAGCATTTT	CASRDSRGLPQHF
.	TRBV10-3	TRBJ1-4	.	TGTGCCATCAGTGAGTCGACCAGAAGGGGGGAAAAACTGTTTTTT	CAISESTRRGEKLFF
.	TRBV28	TRBJ2-7	.	TGTGCCAGCAGCCAGTCCGGGGGCCCTTCTTACGAGCAGTACTTC	CASSQSGGPSYEQYF
.	TRBV19	TRBJ1-5	.	TGTGCCAGTAGATCGTACAGTAGAGGCGGTCAGCCCCAGCATTTT	CASRSYSRGGQPQHF
.	TRBV28	TRBJ1-1	.	TGTGCCTGTCGGGGGCCGGGAATGAACACTGAAGCTTTCTTT	CACRGPGMNTEAFF
.	TRBV4-3	TRBJ1-4	TRBD1	TGCGCCAGCAGCCACCGTCCCGGGACAGGGGTGGGAGAAAAACTGTTTTTT	CASSHRPGTGVGEKLFF
few	TRBV19	TRBJ2-7	.	TGTGCCAGTAGTATAGATGGGTTTCGCGGCTACGAGCAGTACTTC	CASSIDGFRGYEQYF
.	TRBV5-4	TRBJ1-2	.	TGTGCCAGCAGCTTCTTCGTCGTCAGTAACTATGGCTACACCTTC	CASSFFVVSNYGYTF
.	TRBV30	TRBJ1-1	.	TGTGCCTGGATTGCAGAGATGAACACTGAAGCTTTCTTT	CAWIAEMNTEAFF
.	TRBV7-3	TRBJ1-4	.	TGTGCCAGCAGCAAACAGGGTAGGGGTGGTGAAAAACTGTTTTTT	CASSKQGRGGEKLFF
.	TRBV7-9	TRBJ1-1	.	TGTGCCAGCAGCCCTACAGGGCGGAGGCCTGAAGCTTTCTTT	CASSPTGRRPEAFF
.	TRBV6-5	TRBJ1-3	TRBD1	TGTGCCAGCAGTTTGACAGGGGCCTCTGGAAACACCATATATTTT	CASSLTGASGNTIYF
.	TRBV28	TRBJ2-1	TRBD1	TGTGCCAGCAGATCAATTCCGGGACAGGGGAATGAGCAGTTCTTC	CASRSIPGQGNEQFF
.	TRBV6-5	TRBJ2-1	.	TGTGCCAGCAGTTTAGGGGGAGGGCTAGGAAATGAGCAGTTCTTC	CASSLGGGLGNEQFF
.	TRBV7-2	TRBJ2-7	TRBD2	TGTGCCAGCAGCCCCACTAGCGGGGGAACCTACGAGCAGTACTTC	CASSPTSGGTYEQYF
once	TRBV7-9	TRBJ2-7	.	TGTGCCAGCAGCTTGCGGGCCGGGGACGGCGCGGGGGAGCAGTACTTC	CASSLRAGDGAGEQYF
.	TRBV9	TRBJ2-7	.	TGTGCCAGCAGCGCTTCGGACGGCTACGAGCAGTACTTC	CASSASDGYEQYF
once	TRBV10-1	TRBJ2-7	.	TGCGCCACCTATCGTCCGACCAACCGCCCCTACGAGCAGTACTTC	CATYRPTNRPYEQYF
.	TRBV27	TRBJ2-7	.	TGTGCCAGCAGTGAAGTGGTGGGCATTTCCTACGAGCAGTACTTC	CASSEVVGISYEQYF
.	TRBV10-1	TRBJ2-1	TRBD2	TGCGCCAGCAGTGAGAGGCTAGCGGGAAGTGTGCAGTTCTTC	CASSERLAGSVQFF
.	TRBV12-3/TRBV12-4	TRBJ2-1	.	TGTGCCAGCAGTTTTTCGGGGTATGAGCAGTTCTTC	CASSFSGYEQFF
.	TRBV7-2	TRBJ2-1	TRBD2	TGTGCCAGCAGCTCCCCGACTAGCGGGAGCGCTCGCTCCTACAATGAGCAGTTCTTC	CASSSPTSGSARSYNEQFF
.	TRBV28	TRBJ1-2	.	TGTGCCAGCAGTTTGTTTCCCCAGAGTCGCGGCTACACCTTC	CASSLFPQSRGYTF
.	TRBV6-5	TRBJ1-1	TRBD1	TGTGCCAGCAGTTACTTCGGACAGGGGGCCACTGAAGCTTTCTTT	CASSYFGQGATEAFF
once	TRBV5-1	TRBJ1-6	TRBD1	TGCGCCAGCAGCTTGGCCTCGGACAGGGGGTCACCCCTCCACTTT	CASSLASDRGSPLHF
.	TRBV6-5	TRBJ1-1	TRBD1	TGTGCCAGCAGACTCGGACAGGCCTTCCCTGAAGCTTTCTTT	CASRLGQAFPEAFF
few	TRBV7-8	TRBJ2-3	.	TGTGCCAGCAGCTTAGGAGCGCTGTCAGGGTTGTATTTT	CASSLGALSGLYF
.	TRBV30	TRBJ1-4	.	TGTGCCTGGAATTTCCCCGAAAAACTGTTTTTT	CAWNFPEKLFF
.	TRBV27	TRBJ2-7	TRBD1	TGTGCCAGCAGTCGGGGGACAGGGGGCTACGAGCAGTACTTC	CASSRGTGGYEQYF
.	TRBV27	TRBJ2-1	TRBD2	TGTGCCAGCAGTTTAGGGACTAGCGGCAATGAGCAGTTCTTC	CASSLGTSGNEQFF
.	TRBV4-2	TRBJ2-7	.	TGTGCCAGCAGCCAAGAGGGACCATTCCCCTACGAGCAGTACTTC	CASSQEGPFPYEQYF
.	TRBV5-1	TRBJ1-4	TRBD1	TGCGCCAGCAGCTCCGGGACAGAAAATGAAAAACTGTTTTTT	CASSSGTENEKLFF
.	TRBV30	TRBJ1-2	.	TGTGCCTGGAAATCCATAGCGTGGGTTAACTATGGCTACACCTTC	CAWKSIAWVNYGYTF
.	TRBV6-6	TRBJ1-6	.	TGTGCCAACACTCGGCAGGGGAATGGTTCACCCCTCCACTTT	CANTRQGNGSPLHF
.	TRBV7-2	TRBJ2-7	.	TGTGCCAGCAGCTTAGACAGATTCTACGAGCAGTACTTC	CASSLDRFYEQYF
.	TRBV10-3	TRBJ1-4	TRBD1	TGTGCCATCAGTGAAAGACAGGGAAATGAAAAACTGTTTTTT	CAISERQGNEKLFF
.	TRBV4-3	TRBJ2-7	TRBD2	TGCGCCAGCAGCCAAGATCTGATAGCGGGTGGCCTTTCCTACGAGCAGTACTTC	CASSQDLIAGGLSYEQYF
.	TRBV30	TRBJ2-5	TRBD2	TGTGCCTGGAGTTCCAGACTAGCGGGAGGGAAAAAAGAGACCCAGTACTTC	CAWSSRLAGGKKETQYF
.	TRBV27	TRBJ1-4	.	TGTGCCAGCAGTCCGTGGGGACCCCGATGGGGTGAAAAACTGTTTTTT	CASSPWGPRWGEKLFF
.	TRBV19	TRBJ1-2	.	TGTGCCAGTAGTATATCGGGGCGTACTATCTATGGCTACACCTTC	CASSISGRTIYGYTF
.	TRBV27	TRBJ2-3	.	TGTGCCAGCAGGAAAAGGACAGATATGACGGATACGCAGTATTTT	CASRKRTDMTDTQYF
.	TRBV29-1	TRBJ1-1	.	TGCAGCGTTAGACAGAAGTACCTGAACACTGAAGCTTTCTTT	CSVRQKYLNTEAFF
.	TRBV9	TRBJ1-1	.	TGTGCCAGCAGCGTAGGGGGCCGTGAAGCTTTCTTT	CASSVGGREAFF
.	TRBV25-1	TRBJ2-7	.	TGTGCCAGCAGCGAAGGCGGGACGGCGATAATCTACGAGCAGTACTTC	CASSEGGTAIIYEQYF
.	TRBV10-1	TRBJ1-1	TRBD1	TGCGCCAGCACTGGGGACAGGAACACTGAAGCTTTCTTT	CASTGDRNTEAFF
.	TRBV5-1	TRBJ1-5	.	TGCGCCAGCAGCTTGGAGAGCAATCAGCCCCAGCATTTT	CASSLESNQPQHF
.	TRBV2	TRBJ1-3	.	TGTGCCAGCAGCGGACAGCTATTCTCTGGAAACACCATATATTTT	CASSGQLFSGNTIYF
.	TRBV3-1/TRBV3-2	TRBJ2-1	TRBD2	TGTGCCAGCTCGGCTAGCGGGAGAGGTGAGCAGTTCTTC	CASSASGRGEQFF
.	TRBV11-2	TRBJ1-2	.	TGTGCCAGCTCACAGGGCAGGAACTATGGCTACACCTTC	CASSQGRNYGYTF
.	TRBV30	TRBJ2-7	TRBD1	TGTGCCCTAGACAGGGCGTCCTACGAGCAGTACTTC	CALDRASYEQYF
once	TRBV27	TRBJ1-5	.	TGTGCCAGCAGTTCCGCTGCCCCAGGGTTCGGGCAGCCCCAGCATTTT	CASSSAAPGFGQPQHF